This passage covers 5 T cell receptor beta chains from one sample sequenced in a study of identical twins. TCRdb used MiXCR to reprocess the 5' RACE reads, holding one entry per CDR3 protein. This table holds about 430,000 distinct CDR3 sequences, 15% to 20% found once. Specimen: naive T cells sorted from blood. These receptors originate from a man aged 50 or older in good health.

The chain is built from TRBV12-3 or TRBV12-4 and TRBJ2-1; 7 bases are a match to TRBD1. With V trimmed by 3 bases and J by 7 bases, 3 bases remained unmatched. The CDR3 length is 13 residues. The CDR3 region has the DNA TGTGCCAGCAGTTTTCAGGGGGAGAATGAGCAGTTCTTC. Its protein product is CASSFQGENEQFF.

This clonotype was found many times. The chain uses TRBV4-3 and TRBJ2-2, with 7 nucleotides matching TRBD2. The V segment lost 2 bases and the J segment 1 base; nucleotides outside the gene matches: 4. This CDR3 contains 16 residues. Germline CDR1 LGHNA, CDR2 YSLEER. The DNA for the CDR3 is TGCGCCAGCAGCCAAACCCTAGCGGAGAACACCGGGGAGCTGTTTTTT. Its protein product is CASSQTLAENTGELFF.

This clonotype occurred a few times. This sequence joins TRBV11-2 and TRBJ2-3; 9 positions agree with TRBD2. This CDR3 comprises 18 residues. With V trimmed by 2 bases and J by 2 bases, 11 bases remained unmatched. Germline assignment: CDR1 SGHAT and CDR2 FQNNGV. CDR3 amino acids: CASSLRSVSGGITDTQYF. Written as DNA, the CDR3 is TGTGCCAGCAGCTTACGTTCTGTTAGCGGGGGTATCACAGATACGCAGTATTTT. Using reference TRBV11-2 and TRBJ2-3 for the parts outside the CDR3, the full variable domain is EAGVAQSPRYKIIEKRQSVAFWCNPISGHATLYWYQQILGQGPKLLIQFQNNGVVDDSQLPKDRFSAERLKGVDSTLKIQPAKLEDSAVYLCASSLRSVSGGITDTQYFGPGTRLTVL.

Turning to this clonotype: This sequence may be a read error, since a much larger clone differs from it by one base. V is TRBV19 and J is TRBJ2-1; possible D gene TRBD1, 5 bases. This CDR3 contains 17 residues. The germline V gene has CDR1 LNHDA and CDR2 SQIVND (reference sequence). The ends were cut back, 4 bases at V and 5 bases at J, with 21 bases in the middle. In DNA, the CDR3 is TGTGCCAGTAGTAAGGGGTTCCTGCACAAGGACGACAATGAGCAGTTCTTC. Encoded protein: CASSKGFLHKDDNEQFF.

This clonotype was seen at least ten times. The chain employs TRBV20-1 and TRBJ1-1; unclear D gene. The V gene lost 5 bases and the J gene lost 7 bases, with 14 bases spanning the gap. The CDR3 extends over 12 amino acids. CDR1 is DFQATT, CDR2 SNEGSKA, per germline (reference sequence). The DNA for the CDR3 is TGCAGTGCTCCTGTTCTTACAGTTGAAGCTTTCTTT. It specifies CSAPVLTVEAFF.